This T cell receptor beta chain was recorded in a study of shared clonotypes between healthy human individuals. Study overall: For every donor, three CD4 naive, three CD4 memory, two CD8 naive and one CD8 memory plates were used. General study findings and limits: For sorted subsets, rarefaction showed incomplete sequencing despite large depth. Naive subsets generally exceeded memory subsets in estimated richness.

Data came from immunoSEQ multiplex PCR; TCRdb stores just in-frame clones and leaves some out. The sample has roughly 2,000,000 clones; about 95% are singletons. For this clone: What it binds is not known.

Naive CD8 populations comprised CD45RO-negative cells positively selected for CCR7, excluding terminally differentiated effector memory CD45RA+ cells. The CDR3 is 15 residues long. V was shortened by 4 bases and J by 1 base, with 14 bases between the two germline ends. CDR1 SGHDT and CDR2 YYEEEE come from the germline V gene. The sample was naive CD8+ T cells sorted from blood. The chain carries TRBV5-6 and TRBJ1-1; tentative D call: TRBD1 (5 bases). The receptor was isolated from a man aged 18 to 30 in good health. DNA of the CDR3: TGTGCCAGCAGCCTCTCGGACAAGGGGAACACTGAAGCTTTCTTT. As protein: CASSLSDKGNTEAFF.